This T cell receptor (beta chain) was sequenced in a study of beta chain features in type 1 diabetes. Study summary: Healthy donors and patients showed comparable age, gender and cell yields. Broader study findings: Moderate yet significant TCRB CDR3 shortening was seen in Type 1 diabetes patients in all four CD4+ subsets.

This clone was detected a few times. The antigen remains undetermined. Every donor provided one heparinised blood draw, which averaged about 120 mL. This CDR3 has 17 residues. Germline V gene lookup returns CDR1 KGHSH and CDR2 LQKENI. J was trimmed by 1 base and V by 2 bases; bases with no gene match: 11. cDNA synthesis used the whole RNA isolate, giving expressed TCRB sequences. The data were produced by immunoSEQ multiplex PCR, yet TCRdb's version contains in-frame clones alone and is incomplete. The sample holds 600,000 to 750,000 clones, roughly an eighth seen once. The TCR sequence derives from a man in his thirties or forties with type 1 diabetes. The J gene is TRBJ2-7, the V gene TRBV18; 7 nucleotides match TRBD1. The sequenced material came from naive CD4+ T cells from blood. The CDR3 nucleotides are TGTGCCAGCTCACCAGGACAGGTTTCCATGATATCCTACGAGCAGTACTTC. Its protein product is CASSPGQVSMISYEQYF.